The T cell receptor (beta chain) described here comes from a study of shared clonotypes between healthy human individuals. Assay: immunoSEQ multiplex PCR; the TCRdb copy retains only in-frame clones and omits some. There are 2 million to 2.5 million clones in the sample; approximately 95% occur only once, and around 0.4% lies in the top ten. Study results and caveats: It was the non-shared clonotypes that had lower generation probabilities than clonotypes shared by all four donors. Of the naive CD4 clonotypes, approximately 5% were shared across several donors.

CD4+ cells yielded CD45RA+ naive and CD45RA-negative memory subsets. With respect to this clone: Its cognate antigen is unknown.

V trimming: 0 bases; J trimming: 6 bases; junction bases outside the gene matches: 8. Germline CDR1 reads SGHRS; CDR2 reads YFSETQ. The CDR3 spans 15 residues. The chain employs TRBV5-1 and TRBJ2-7; 8 bases align to TRBD2. The sequencing sample was made of naive CD4+ T cells from PBMCs. Sample subset: CD45RA+ positively selected. The receptor comes from a man younger than 35 in good health. Some clones in this sample may be carry-over from other donors' samples. The CDR3 bases are TGCGCCAGCAGCTTGGAGCGGGGGAACGTGGGCGAGCAGTACTTC. Translation: CASSLERGNVGEQYF. The full variable domain, with the rest looked up from reference TRBV5-1 and TRBJ2-7, is KAGVTQTPRYLIKTRGQQVTLSCSPISGHRSVSWYQQTPGQGLQFLFEYFSETQRNKGNFPGRFSGRQFSNSRSEMNVSTLELGDSALYLCASSLERGNVGEQYFGPGTRLTVT.